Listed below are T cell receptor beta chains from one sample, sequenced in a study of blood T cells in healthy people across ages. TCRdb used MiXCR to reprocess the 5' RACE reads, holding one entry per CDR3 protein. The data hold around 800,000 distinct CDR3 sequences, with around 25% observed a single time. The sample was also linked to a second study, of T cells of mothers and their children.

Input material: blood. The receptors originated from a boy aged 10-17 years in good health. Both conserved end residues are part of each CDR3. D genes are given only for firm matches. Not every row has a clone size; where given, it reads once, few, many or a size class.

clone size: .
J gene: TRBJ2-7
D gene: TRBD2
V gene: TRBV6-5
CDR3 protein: CASSYSSGGASYEQYF
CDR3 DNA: TGTGCCAGCAGTTACTCTAGCGGGGGGGCTTCCTACGAGCAGTACTTC

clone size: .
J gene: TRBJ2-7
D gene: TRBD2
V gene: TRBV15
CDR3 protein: CATGGFALTSGVYEQYF
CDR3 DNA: TGTGCCACCGGAGGGTTTGCACTGACTAGCGGTGTCTACGAGCAGTACTTC

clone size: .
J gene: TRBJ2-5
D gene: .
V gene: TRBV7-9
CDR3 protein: CASSPRRGRSYQETQYF
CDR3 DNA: TGTGCCAGCAGCCCCCGGCGGGGCCGATCGTACCAAGAGACCCAGTACTTC

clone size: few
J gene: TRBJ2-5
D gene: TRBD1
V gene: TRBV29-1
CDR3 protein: CSVEGQGGKTQYF
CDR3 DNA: TGCAGCGTTGAGGGACAGGGGGGTAAGACCCAGTACTTC

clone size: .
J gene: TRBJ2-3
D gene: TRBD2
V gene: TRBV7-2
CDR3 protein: CASSLTSGAPTDTQYF
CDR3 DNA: TGTGCCAGCAGCCTGACTAGCGGGGCACCCACAGATACGCAGTATTTT

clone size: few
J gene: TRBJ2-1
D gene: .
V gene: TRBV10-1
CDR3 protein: CASSGGQRHYNEQFF
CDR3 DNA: TGCGCCAGCAGTGGGGGGCAGAGGCATTACAATGAGCAGTTCTTC

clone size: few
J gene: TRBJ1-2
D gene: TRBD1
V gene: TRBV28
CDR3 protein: CASRGQGQDGYTF
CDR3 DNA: TGTGCCAGCAGAGGACAGGGCCAGGATGGCTACACCTTC

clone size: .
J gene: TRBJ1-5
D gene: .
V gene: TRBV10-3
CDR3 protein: CAITDSPLNQPQHF
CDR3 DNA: TGTGCCATCACGGACAGTCCCCTCAATCAGCCCCAGCATTTT

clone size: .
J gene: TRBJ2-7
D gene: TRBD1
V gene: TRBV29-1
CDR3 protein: CSVTQGTYEQYF
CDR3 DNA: TGCAGCGTGACACAGGGGACCTACGAGCAGTACTTC

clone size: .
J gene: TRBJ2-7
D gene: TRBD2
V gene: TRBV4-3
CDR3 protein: CASSQSVLAGAPYEQYF
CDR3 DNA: TGCGCCAGCAGCCAAAGTGTCCTAGCGGGGGCTCCCTACGAGCAGTACTTC

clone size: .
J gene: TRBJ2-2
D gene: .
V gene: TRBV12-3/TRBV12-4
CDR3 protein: CASSFVAGELFF
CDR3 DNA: TGTGCCAGCAGTTTTGTGGCCGGGGAGCTGTTTTTT

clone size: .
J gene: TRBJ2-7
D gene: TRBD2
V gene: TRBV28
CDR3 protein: CASSLSAGASYEQYF
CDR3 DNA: TGTGCCAGCAGTTTATCAGCGGGGGCATCCTACGAGCAGTACTTC

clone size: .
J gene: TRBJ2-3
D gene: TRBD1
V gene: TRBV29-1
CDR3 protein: CSGTGTGITDTQYF
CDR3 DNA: TGCAGCGGTACCGGGACAGGGATCACAGATACGCAGTATTTT

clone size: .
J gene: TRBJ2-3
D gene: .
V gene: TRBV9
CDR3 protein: CASSGTQGNTQYF
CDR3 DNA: TGTGCCAGCAGCGGGACCCAGGGGAATACGCAGTATTTT

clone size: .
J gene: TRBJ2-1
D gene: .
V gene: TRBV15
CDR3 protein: CATSANRWVNNEQFF
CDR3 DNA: TGTGCCACCAGCGCCAACCGGTGGGTGAACAATGAGCAGTTCTTC

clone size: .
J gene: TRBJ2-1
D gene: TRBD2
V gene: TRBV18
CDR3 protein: CASSPGRGGYNEQFF
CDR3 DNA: TGTGCCAGCTCCCCGGGGCGGGGGGGCTACAATGAGCAGTTCTTC

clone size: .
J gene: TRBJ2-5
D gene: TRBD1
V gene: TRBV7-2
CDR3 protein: CASSDGTVGFF
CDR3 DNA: TGTGCCAGCAGCGATGGGACAGTGGGGTTCTTC

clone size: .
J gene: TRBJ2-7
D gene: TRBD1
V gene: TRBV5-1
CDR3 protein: CASSSVGTGVTYEQYF
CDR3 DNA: TGCGCCAGCAGCTCGGTCGGGACAGGGGTGACCTACGAGCAGTACTTC

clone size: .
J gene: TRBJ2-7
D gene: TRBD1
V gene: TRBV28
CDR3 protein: CASSSGQGYYEQYF
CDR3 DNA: TGTGCCAGCAGTTCCGGACAGGGATACTACGAGCAGTACTTC